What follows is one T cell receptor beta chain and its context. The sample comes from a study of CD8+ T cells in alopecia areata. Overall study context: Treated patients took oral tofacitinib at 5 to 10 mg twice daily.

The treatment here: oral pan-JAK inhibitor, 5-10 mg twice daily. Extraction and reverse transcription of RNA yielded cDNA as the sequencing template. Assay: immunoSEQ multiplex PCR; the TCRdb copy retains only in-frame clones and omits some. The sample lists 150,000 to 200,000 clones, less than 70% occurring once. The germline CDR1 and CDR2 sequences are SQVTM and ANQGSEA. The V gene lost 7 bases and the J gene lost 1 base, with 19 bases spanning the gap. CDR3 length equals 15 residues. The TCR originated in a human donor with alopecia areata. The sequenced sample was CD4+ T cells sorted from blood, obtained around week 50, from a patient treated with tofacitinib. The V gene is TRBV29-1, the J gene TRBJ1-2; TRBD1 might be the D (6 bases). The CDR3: CSATPGAGVNYGYTF. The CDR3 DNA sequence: TGCAGCGCAACCCCGGGGGCTGGGGTTAACTATGGCTACACCTTC.